The 30 T cell receptor beta chains below come from one sample, sequenced in a study of OX40 agonist ivuxolimab in advanced cancers. TCRdb's table, derived via immunoSEQ multiplex PCR, lists solely in-frame clones and lacks some. The repertoire holds approximately 82,000 clones, with approximately 87% as singletons. The sample here was CD4+ or CD8+ T cells sorted from blood, taken in a trial of the OX40 agonist ivuxolimab. These receptors originate from an adult with an advanced solid tumor such as melanoma, head and neck, liver or kidney cancer.

This rearrangement joins TRBV4-2 to TRBJ1-5; 8 bases fit TRBD1. The junction had 14 bases not matched to a gene; V was cut back by 4 bases and J by 0 bases. This CDR3 has 19 residues. CDR1 and CDR2 (germline): LGHNA, YNFKEQ. The CDR3 loop reads CASSPFGTGGQYSNQPQHF. CDR3 nucleotides: TGTGCCAGCAGCCCATTCGGGACAGGAGGACAATATAGCAATCAGCCCCAGCATTTT.

The CDR3 DNA reads as TGTGCCAGCAGCTTAACTGGGGTTGGGACTGAAGCTTTCTTT. This sequence encodes CASSLTGVGTEAFF. The chain has TRBV7-2 and TRBJ1-1, with D uncertain. Germline CDR1 SGHTA, CDR2 FQGNSA. The CDR3 runs 14 residues. V was clipped by 2 bases and J by 5 bases, with 12 bases between them.

This clone was counted a single time. The rearrangement links TRBV30 to TRBJ2-1; 10 bases line up with TRBD2. V trimming: 1 base; J trimming: 10 bases; junction bases outside the gene matches: 7. Germline CDR1 is GTSNPN and CDR2 is SVGIG (reference sequence). The CDR3 covers 14 residues. In DNA, the CDR3 is TGTGCCTGGAGTGGAGGTAGCGGGGGGACCGAGCAGTTCTTC. Its protein product is CAWSGGSGGTEQFF.

The DNA for the CDR3 is TGTGCCAGTACCGCGGGACCTATGAACACTGAAGCTTTCTTT. Its translation is CASTAGPMNTEAFF. The chain recombines TRBV19 with TRBJ1-1, with D possibly being TRBD1 (5 bases). Between the trimmed V and J ends, which lost 7 bases and 0 bases, there was a span of 12 bases. Germline CDR1 is LNHDA and CDR2 is SQIVND (reference sequence). The CDR3 sequence is 14 residues long.

The chain's CDR3 is CASSPESGSPLHF. The DNA of the CDR3 is TGTGCCAGCAGCCCGGAATCAGGTTCACCCCTCCACTTT. V is TRBV7-2 and J is TRBJ1-6; D gene uncertain. Per the germline V gene, CDR1 is SGHTA and CDR2 is FQGNSA. The V end was cut by 5 bases, the J end by 9 bases, with 11 bases between. The length of the CDR3 is 13 residues.

The chain recombines TRBV5-1 with TRBJ2-5, with 7 bases fitting TRBD1. Germline V gene lookup returns CDR1 SGHRS and CDR2 YFSETQ. J was trimmed by 5 bases and V by 3 bases; bases with no gene match: 7. The CDR3 has 14 amino acids. The CDR3: CASSSQGSGETQYF. The DNA of the CDR3 is TGCGCCAGCAGCTCACAGGGGAGCGGCGAGACCCAGTACTTC. Full variable domain (remainder filled in from reference TRBV5-1 and TRBJ2-5): KAGVTQTPRYLIKTRGQQVTLSCSPISGHRSVSWYQQTPGQGLQFLFEYFSETQRNKGNFPGRFSGRQFSNSRSEMNVSTLELGDSALYLCASSSQGSGETQYFGPGTRLLVL.

This chain joins TRBV7-8 and TRBJ2-7, with D possibly matching TRBD2 (6 bases). V lost 1 base, J lost 2 bases, and 9 bases lay in between. The CDR3 covers 14 residues. Germline-derived CDR1 and CDR2 are SGHVS and FQNEAQ. The CDR3: CASSLDRLAYEQYF. CDR3 DNA sequence: TGTGCCAGCAGCTTAGACAGACTAGCCTACGAGCAGTACTTC.

The V gene is TRBV27, the J gene TRBJ1-5; no definite D call. V lost 4 bases and J lost 0, with 10 bases in between. The CDR3 length is 15 residues. Germline V gene lookup returns CDR1 MNHEY and CDR2 SMNVEV (reference sequence). CDR3 loop: CASSSSHYSNQPQHF. Written as DNA, the CDR3 is TGTGCCAGCAGTTCCAGTCATTATAGCAATCAGCCCCAGCATTTT.

The count of this clone is one. The rearrangement joins TRBV7-2 to TRBJ2-5; D is undetermined. The DNA end is more similar to TRBJ2-7, so the J call may be wrong. The germline CDR1 and CDR2 sequences are SGHTA and FQGNSA. CDR3 size: 12 residues. CDR3 DNA sequence: TGTGCCAGCAGCTTAACAGCATACGAGCAGTACTTC. Translation gives CASSLTAYEQYF.

The table lists this clone with a count of one. Relative to the germline gene, one junction end is altered; a read error may explain this. The chain combines TRBV19 with TRBJ1-2, with 7 nucleotides matching TRBD1. CDR3 length equals 15 residues. CDR1 is LNHDA, CDR2 SQIVND, per germline (reference sequence). The CDR3 DNA reads as TGTGCCAGTAGTGCCAGGGGGAGGGGGCGCGAAGGCCCCTACTTC. Residues: CASSARGRGREGPYF.

This clone was recorded once. This chain links TRBV28 with TRBJ2-7, with D tentatively TRBD2 (5 bases). This CDR3 has 14 residues. The germline V gene has CDR1 MDHEN and CDR2 SYDVKM. V lost 2 bases to trimming and J lost 5 bases, with 13 bases between them. CDR3 in amino acids: CASSLLRGWDEQYF. CDR3 DNA sequence: TGTGCCAGCAGTTTACTTCGGGGTTGGGACGAGCAGTACTTC.

V is TRBV5-1 and J is TRBJ2-7; 9 bases are shared with TRBD2. This CDR3 contains 15 residues. The J segment lost 0 bases and the V segment lost 4 bases, leaving 5 bases of the junction unmatched. CDR1 and CDR2 from the germline V gene are SGHRS and YFSETQ. Written as DNA, the CDR3 is TGCGCCAGCAGCACTGGACTAGCGAGCTCCTACGAGCAGTACTTC. Protein: CASSTGLASSYEQYF.

V gene TRBV5-1 combines with J gene TRBJ1-5; D is perhaps TRBD1 (5 bases). Germline CDR1 SGHRS, CDR2 YFSETQ. The V end lost 0 bases, the J end lost 4 bases, and 11 bases lay between the germline ends. The CDR3 length is 15 residues. CDR3 loop: CASSLGDLPNQPQHF. CDR3 DNA sequence: TGCGCCAGCAGCTTGGGGGACTTACCTAATCAGCCCCAGCATTTT.

The chain is built from TRBV10-3 and TRBJ2-7; D possibly corresponds to TRBD1 (5 bases). The ends were cut back, 5 bases at V and 6 bases at J, with 14 bases in the middle. CDR3 length: 13 residues. Looked up from germline, CDR1 is ENHRY and CDR2 is SYGVKD. CDR3 residues: CAISYADTGEQYF. CDR3 nucleotide sequence: TGTGCCATCAGTTACGCGGACACCGGCGAGCAGTACTTC.

The gene calls are TRBV14 and TRBJ2-2; 10 bases are a match to TRBD1. V shed 5 bases, J shed 7 bases, and the junction held 10 bases outside the gene matches. This CDR3 comprises 16 residues. CDR1 is SGHDN, CDR2 FVKESK, per germline. Written as DNA, the CDR3 is TGTGCCAGCAGCAGAAGACAGGGGGCGTCAATCGGGGAGCTGTTTTTT. Encoded protein: CASSRRQGASIGELFF.

This clone was detected a few times. CDR3 loop: CATSSPGLDTQYF. For the CDR3, the DNA is TGTGCCACCAGCAGTCCGGGACTAGATACGCAGTATTTT. This rearrangement joins TRBV15 to TRBJ2-3, with D perhaps TRBD2 (6 bases). The germline gives CDR1 LNHNV, CDR2 YYDKDF (reference sequence). Between the trimmed V and J ends, which lost 3 bases and 5 bases, there was a span of 9 bases. CDR3 length equals 13 residues.

This clone showed up just once. The rearrangement links TRBV19 to TRBJ1-2, with a possible D match to TRBD1 (5 bases). The V gene's germline CDR1 is LNHDA and CDR2 SQIVND (reference sequence). This CDR3 is 12 amino acids long. V gave up 3 bases and J gave up 8 bases, with 10 bases separating them. The CDR3 nucleotides read TGTGCCAGTAGTATGGAGGGACTCGGCTACACCTTC. It specifies CASSMEGLGYTF.

The chain has TRBV15 and TRBJ2-3, with 9 nucleotides matching TRBD2. Germline V CDR1 and CDR2: LNHNV, YYDKDF (reference sequence). V lost 0 bases to trimming and J lost 3 bases; unmatched junction nucleotides: 4. The CDR3 sequence is 16 residues long. CDR3 sequence: CATSRDIGLATDTQYF. The CDR3 DNA is TGTGCCACCAGCAGAGATATAGGACTAGCGACAGATACGCAGTATTTT.

The chain carries TRBV19 and TRBJ2-3, with TRBD2 matching over 9 bases. The CDR3 has 16 amino acids. Germline loops: CDR1 LNHDA, CDR2 SQIVND (reference sequence). Trimming cost V 3 bases and J 0 bases; bases outside gene matches: 4. The CDR3 DNA is TGTGCCAGTAGTATGCCGACTAGCGGAAGCACAGATACGCAGTATTTT. Protein: CASSMPTSGSTDTQYF.

The chain has TRBV5-6 and TRBJ1-4; D not certain. Germline assignment: CDR1 SGHDT and CDR2 YYEEEE. The CDR3 length is 14 residues. Trimming removed 0 bases at V and 1 base at J, with 4 bases between. CDR3 residues: CASSLAVTNEKLFF. CDR3 bases: TGTGCCAGCAGCTTGGCAGTAACTAATGAAAAACTGTTTTTT.

The chain has TRBV7-8 and TRBJ2-3; D uncertain. V shed 6 bases and J shed 6 bases, with 13 bases lying between them. The germline gives CDR1 SGHVS, CDR2 FQNEAQ. The CDR3 has 13 amino acids. The CDR3 region is CASSHYPQDTQYF. The CDR3 region has the DNA TGTGCCAGCAGTCACTACCCGCAGGATACGCAGTATTTT.

This clone occurred a few times. The chain recombines TRBV7-2 with TRBJ2-7; no clear D gene. This CDR3 region has 12 residues. The V gene's germline CDR1 is SGHTA and CDR2 FQGNSA. V was trimmed by 4 bases and J by 6 bases, leaving 10 bases between them. The CDR3 spells CASSYSSTEQYF. CDR3 bases: TGTGCCAGCAGCTATTCTAGTACCGAGCAGTACTTC.

The chain joins TRBV10-2 to TRBJ2-7, with D possibly being TRBD2 (5 bases). The CDR3 is made up of 13 amino acids. Per the germline V gene, CDR1 is WSHSY and CDR2 is SAAADI. V was clipped by 6 bases and J by 5 bases, with 14 bases between them. CDR3 sequence (DNA): TGCGCCAGCAGGCGAGGGTACATCGACGAGCAGTACTTC. Protein product: CASRRGYIDEQYF.

This clone occurred a few times. V and J are TRBV9 and TRBJ2-1; TRBD2 is a possible D gene (6 bases). V gave up 1 base and J gave up 3 bases, with 11 bases separating them. The CDR3 has 15 residues. Germline CDR1 and CDR2: SGDLS and YYNGEE. The CDR3 nucleotides read TGTGCCAGCAGCGTAAACGTAGCGGACTACAATGAGCAGTTCTTC. This sequence encodes CASSVNVADYNEQFF.

The count of this clone is one. The chain employs TRBV6-5 and TRBJ1-1, with TRBD1 matching over 8 bases. The V gene end was trimmed by 6 bases and the J gene end by 0 bases; junction bases not matched to a gene: 6. CDR1 MNHEY and CDR2 SVGAGI come from the germline V gene. The CDR3 runs to 15 residues. CDR3 sequence reads: CASSLGDRMNTEAFF. The CDR3 region has the DNA TGTGCCAGCAGCCTAGGGGACAGGATGAACACTGAAGCTTTCTTT.

Written as DNA, the CDR3 is TGTGCCAGCAGCTTGGGGGGACAGACTCAAAACACCGGGGAGCTGTTTTTT. Amino acids: CASSLGGQTQNTGELFF. The V gene is TRBV5-6, the J gene TRBJ2-2; TRBD1 matches at 7 bases. This CDR3 region has 17 residues. Germline lookup yields CDR1 SGHDT and CDR2 YYEEEE. The V segment lost 0 bases and the J segment 2 bases; nucleotides outside the gene matches: 7.

The rearrangement uses TRBV5-1 and TRBJ2-5; D is ambiguous. CDR1 is SGHRS and CDR2 is YFSETQ in the germline V gene. The V and J ends lost 1 base and 2 bases respectively, with 12 bases between them. CDR3 length: 15 amino acids. CDR3 bases: TGCGCCAGCAGCTTGTGGGTGGCGGATCAAGAGACCCAGTACTTC. Translating it yields CASSLWVADQETQYF.

About this clone itself: Germline is not matched at one junction end, which may reflect a read error. This same CDR3 is encoded by further DNA sequences in the sample. V usage is TRBV7-7 and J usage is TRBJ2-3; tentatively, D is TRBD2 (7 bases). Germline CDR1 reads SSHAT; CDR2 reads FNYEAQ (reference sequence). The CDR3 is 14 residues long. The CDR3 nucleotides are TGTGCTAGCAGCTTGTCGGGGGGCGCAGATACGCAGTATTTT. Residues: CASSLSGGADTQYF.

The count of this clone is one. The rearrangement links TRBV5-4 to TRBJ2-5; D is possibly TRBD2 (6 bases). The CDR3 covers 14 residues. CDR1 is SGHNT and CDR2 is YYREEE in the germline V gene (reference sequence). Trimming shortened V by 0 bases and J by 4 bases, and 10 bases separated the two germline ends. The DNA for the CDR3 is TGTGCCAGCAGCTTGGGGGGGGTAAGAGAGACCCAGTACTTC. Translating it yields CASSLGGVRETQYF.

The chain uses TRBV2 and TRBJ1-2, with 7 bases fitting TRBD1. The CDR3 has 13 amino acids. J gave up 5 bases and V 7 bases, and 7 bases lay outside the gene matches. Germline assignment: CDR1 SNHLY and CDR2 FYNNEI. This CDR3 reads CASNLRQGYGYTF. CDR3 DNA sequence: TGTGCCAGCAACCTCCGACAGGGTTATGGCTACACCTTC. The whole variable domain, filled in from reference TRBV2 and TRBJ1-2, reads EPEVTQTPSHQVTQMGQEVILRCVPISNHLYFYWYRQILGQKVEFLVSFYNNEISEKSEIFDDQFSVERPDGSNFTLKIRSTKLEDSAMYFCASNLRQGYGYTFGSGTRLTVV.